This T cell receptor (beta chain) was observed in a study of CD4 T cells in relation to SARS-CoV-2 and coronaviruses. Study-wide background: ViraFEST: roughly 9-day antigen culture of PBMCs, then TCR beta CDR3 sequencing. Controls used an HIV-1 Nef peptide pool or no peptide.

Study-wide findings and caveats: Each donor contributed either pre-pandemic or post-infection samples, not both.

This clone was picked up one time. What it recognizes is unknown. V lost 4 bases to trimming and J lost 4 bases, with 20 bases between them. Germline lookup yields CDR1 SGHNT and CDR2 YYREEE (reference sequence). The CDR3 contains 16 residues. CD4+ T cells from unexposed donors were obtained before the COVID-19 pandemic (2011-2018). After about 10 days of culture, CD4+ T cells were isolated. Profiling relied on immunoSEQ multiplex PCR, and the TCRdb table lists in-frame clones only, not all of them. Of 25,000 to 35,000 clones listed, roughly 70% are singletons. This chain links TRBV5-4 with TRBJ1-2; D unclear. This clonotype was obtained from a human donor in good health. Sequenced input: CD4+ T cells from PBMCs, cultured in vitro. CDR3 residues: CASSPGETGPSYGYTF. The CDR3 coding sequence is TGTGCCAGCAGCCCTGGCGAAACGGGTCCGTCCTATGGCTACACCTTC.